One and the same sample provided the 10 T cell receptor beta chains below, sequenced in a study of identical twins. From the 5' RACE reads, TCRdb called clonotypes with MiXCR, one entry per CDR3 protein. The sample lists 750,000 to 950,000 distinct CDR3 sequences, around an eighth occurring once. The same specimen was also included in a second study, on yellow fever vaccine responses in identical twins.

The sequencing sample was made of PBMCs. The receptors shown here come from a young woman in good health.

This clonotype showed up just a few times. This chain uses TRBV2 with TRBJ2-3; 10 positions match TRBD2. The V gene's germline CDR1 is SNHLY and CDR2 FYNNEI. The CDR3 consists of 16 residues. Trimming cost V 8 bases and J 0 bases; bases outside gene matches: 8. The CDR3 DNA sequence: TGTGCCAGCGGGTCTAGCGGGAGTACGAGCACAGATACGCAGTATTTT. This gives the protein CASGSSGSTSTDTQYF.

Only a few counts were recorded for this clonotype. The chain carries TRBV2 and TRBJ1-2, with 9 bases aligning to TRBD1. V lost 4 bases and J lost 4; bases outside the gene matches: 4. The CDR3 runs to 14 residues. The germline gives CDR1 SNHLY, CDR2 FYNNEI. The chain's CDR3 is CASSGTGEGYGYTF. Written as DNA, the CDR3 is TGTGCCAGCAGTGGGACAGGGGAGGGCTATGGCTACACCTTC.

CDR3 loop: CASRTLSYEQYV. DNA of the CDR3: TGTGCCAGCCGAACACTCTCCTACGAGCAGTACGTC. V is TRBV2 and J is TRBJ2-7; D call uncertain. Looked up from germline, CDR1 is SNHLY and CDR2 is FYNNEI. The germline V and J ends were trimmed by 8 bases and 0 bases, with 8 bases remaining between them. The CDR3 covers 12 residues.

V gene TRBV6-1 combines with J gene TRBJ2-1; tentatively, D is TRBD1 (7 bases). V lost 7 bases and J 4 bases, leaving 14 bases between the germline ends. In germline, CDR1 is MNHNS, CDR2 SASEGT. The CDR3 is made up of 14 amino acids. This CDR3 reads CASTGGPLYNEQFF. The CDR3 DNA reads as TGTGCCAGCACAGGGGGGCCACTTTACAATGAGCAGTTCTTC.

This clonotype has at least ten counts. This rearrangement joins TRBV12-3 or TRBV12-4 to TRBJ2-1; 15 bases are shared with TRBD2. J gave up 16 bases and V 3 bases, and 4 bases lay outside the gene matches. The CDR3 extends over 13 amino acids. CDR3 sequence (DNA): TGTGCCAGCAGTTTCGGACTAGCGGGAGGGGGTTTCTTC. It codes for CASSFGLAGGGFF.

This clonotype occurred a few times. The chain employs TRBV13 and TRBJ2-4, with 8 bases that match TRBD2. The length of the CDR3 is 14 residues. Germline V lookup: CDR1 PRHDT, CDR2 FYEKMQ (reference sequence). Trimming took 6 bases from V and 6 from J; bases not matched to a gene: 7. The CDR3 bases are TGTGCCAGCAGAAAAGCGGGGGTGAGAAACATTCAGTACTTC. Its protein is CASRKAGVRNIQYF.

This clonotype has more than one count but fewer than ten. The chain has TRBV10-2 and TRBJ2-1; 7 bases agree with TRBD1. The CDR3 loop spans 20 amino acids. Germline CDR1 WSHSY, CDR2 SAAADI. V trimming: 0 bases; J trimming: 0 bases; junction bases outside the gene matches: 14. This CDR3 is CASSESLTAADRSSYNEQFF. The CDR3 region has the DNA TGCGCCAGCAGTGAGTCCCTAACTGCAGCGGACAGGAGCTCCTACAATGAGCAGTTCTTC.

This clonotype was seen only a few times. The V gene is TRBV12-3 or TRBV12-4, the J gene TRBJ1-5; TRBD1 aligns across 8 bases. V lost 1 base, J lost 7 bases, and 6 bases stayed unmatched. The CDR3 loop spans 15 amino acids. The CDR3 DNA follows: TGTGCCAGCAGTTTAGTGGACAGGGTGGACCAGCCCCAGCATTTT. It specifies CASSLVDRVDQPQHF.

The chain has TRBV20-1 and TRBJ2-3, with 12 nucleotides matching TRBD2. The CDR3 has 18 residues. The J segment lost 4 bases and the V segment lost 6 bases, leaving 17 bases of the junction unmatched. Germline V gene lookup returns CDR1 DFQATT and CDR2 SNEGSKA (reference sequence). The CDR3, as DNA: TGCAGTGCCGAGGCTAGGTCTAGCGGGAGGGCCAGGGCAGATACGCAGTATTTT. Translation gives CSAEARSSGRARADTQYF.

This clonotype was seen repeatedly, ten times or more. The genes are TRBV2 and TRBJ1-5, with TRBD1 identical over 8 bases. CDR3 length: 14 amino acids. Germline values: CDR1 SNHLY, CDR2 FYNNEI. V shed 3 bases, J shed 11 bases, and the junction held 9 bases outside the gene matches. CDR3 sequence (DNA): TGTGCCAGCAGTGAGGAGGGACAGGCGCCTACCCAGCATTTT. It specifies CASSEEGQAPTQHF.